This T cell receptor (beta chain) derives from a study of blood T cell repertoires in COVID-19. In the study overall: Donors in the United States, Italy and Spain gave samples during acute or convalescent COVID-19. The cDNA or gDNA used as material had been derived from T cells, B-cell-depleted T cells, or PBMCs.

Using immunoSEQ multiplex PCR, the repertoire was profiled, and TCRdb retains in-frame clones only, with some absent. This sample carries some 57,000 clones, around 90% of them seen once, and the ten largest clones take 10% to 15%. Unmatched junction bases numbered 5, after V lost 6 bases and J lost 4 bases. Germline V gives CDR1 MNHEY, CDR2 SVGAGI. The CDR3 has 13 residues. The sequencing input was peripheral blood. The TCR sequence derives from a man in his 60s with active COVID-19. The rearrangement uses TRBV6-5 and TRBJ1-2; TRBD1 matches at 7 bases. The CDR3 DNA follows: TGTGCCAGCAGCTCCAGGACAGGCTATGGCTACACCTTC. Encoded protein: CASSSRTGYGYTF.